This TCR beta chain was obtained from a study of shared clonotypes between healthy human individuals. The CDR3 sequence is 15 residues long. V lost 2 bases and J lost 0, with 9 bases in between. Looked up from germline, CDR1 is SGHRS and CDR2 is YFSETQ. Genomic DNA of every subset was divided equally among multiple immunoSEQ plates. Sequencing used immunoSEQ multiplex PCR; TCRdb keeps in-frame clones, though not all of them. The sample has around 720,000 clones; 73% are singletons. The receptor was isolated from a woman aged 25-40 years in good health. Sequencing was performed on memory CD4+ T cells sorted from blood. Described subset: CD45RA-negative fraction. The chain joins TRBV5-1 to TRBJ2-1, with D maybe TRBD1 (5 bases). CDR3 DNA: TGCGCCAGCAGCTTCGCTGACAGCTCCTACAATGAGCAGTTCTTC. It codes for CASSFADSSYNEQFF.